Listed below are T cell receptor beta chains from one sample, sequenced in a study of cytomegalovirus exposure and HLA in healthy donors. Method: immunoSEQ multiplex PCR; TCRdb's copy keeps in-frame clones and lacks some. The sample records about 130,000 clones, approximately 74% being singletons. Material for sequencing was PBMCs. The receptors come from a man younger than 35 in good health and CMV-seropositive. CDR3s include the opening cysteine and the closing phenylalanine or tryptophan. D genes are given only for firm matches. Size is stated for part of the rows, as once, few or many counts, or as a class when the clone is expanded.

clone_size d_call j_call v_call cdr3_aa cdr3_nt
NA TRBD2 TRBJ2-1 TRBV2 CASTSKREQLF TGTGCCAGCACTTCAAAGCGGGAGCAGCTCTTC
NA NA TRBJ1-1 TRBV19 CASSIVAVNTEAFF TGTGCCAGTAGTATAGTCGCGGTTAACACTGAAGCTTTCTTT
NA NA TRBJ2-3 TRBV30 CAWSVGAETSTDTQYF TGTGCCTGGAGTGTAGGAGCGGAGACTAGCACAGATACGCAGTATTTT
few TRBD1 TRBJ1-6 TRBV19 CASKRDGTGENSPLHF TGTGCCAGTAAGCGAGACGGGACAGGGGAGAATTCACCCCTCCACTTT
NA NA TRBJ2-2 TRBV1 CTSSQPVAGDLRTGELFF TGCACCAGCAGCCAACCAGTAGCGGGGGACCTGAGAACCGGGGAGCTGTTTTTT
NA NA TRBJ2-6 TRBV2 CASSEWASGANVLTF TGTGCCAGCAGTGAATGGGCCTCTGGGGCCAACGTCCTGACTTTC
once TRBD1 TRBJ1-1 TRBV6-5 CASSFTGDTEAFF TGTGCCAGCAGTTTTACAGGGGACACTGAAGCTTTCTTT
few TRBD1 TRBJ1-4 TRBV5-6 CASSLYGQGHEKLFF TGTGCCAGCAGCTTGTACGGACAGGGACATGAAAAACTGTTTTTT
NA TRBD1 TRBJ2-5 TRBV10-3 CAIRLRQGEETQYF TGTGCCATCAGACTGAGACAGGGTGAAGAGACCCAGTACTTC
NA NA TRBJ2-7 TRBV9 CASSVDGSRGLEQYF TGTGCCAGCAGCGTAGACGGCAGCAGAGGGCTCGAGCAGTACTTC
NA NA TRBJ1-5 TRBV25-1 CASSGTRHSNQPQHF TGTGCCAGCAGTGGTACAAGACATAGCAATCAGCCCCAGCATTTT
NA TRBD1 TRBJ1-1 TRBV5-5 CASSSRGQGLSTEAFF TGTGCCAGCTCCTCCCGGGGACAGGGTCTAAGTACTGAAGCTTTCTTT
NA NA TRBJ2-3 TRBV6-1 CASSFTRADTQYF TGTGCCAGCAGCTTTACTAGGGCCGATACGCAGTATTTT
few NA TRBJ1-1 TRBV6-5 CASSYSRQLNTEAFF TGTGCCAGCAGTTACTCGAGACAGCTGAACACTGAAGCTTTCTTT
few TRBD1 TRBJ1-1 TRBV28 CASSLTLTGNPEAFF TGTGCCAGCAGTTTAACCTTGACAGGGAACCCTGAAGCTTTCTTT
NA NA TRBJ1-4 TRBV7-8 CASSLDGGARGKLFF TGTGCCAGCAGCTTAGACGGGGGGGCGCGCGGAAAACTGTTTTTT
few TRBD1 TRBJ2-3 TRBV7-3 CASSATGAFTDTQYF TGTGCCAGCAGCGCAACAGGGGCCTTCACAGATACGCAGTATTTT
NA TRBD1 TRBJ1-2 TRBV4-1 CASSQDRRTGGIGYTF TGCGCCAGCAGCCAAGATCGAAGGACAGGGGGCATTGGCTACACCTTC
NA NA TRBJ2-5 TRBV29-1 CSVIRDARETQYF TGCAGCGTTATCAGGGATGCGAGAGAGACCCAGTACTTC
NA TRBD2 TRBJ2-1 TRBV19 CASSPGLAAYNEQFF TGTGCCAGTAGCCCAGGACTAGCGGCCTACAATGAGCAGTTCTTC
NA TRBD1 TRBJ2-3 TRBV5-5 CASSFGWQGAGGDTQYF TGTGCCAGCAGCTTTGGGTGGCAGGGGGCGGGTGGGGATACGCAGTATTTT
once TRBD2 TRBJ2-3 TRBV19 CASSISGRAGESSYF TGTGCCAGTAGTATCTCGGGAAGAGCGGGAGAGAGCAGCTATTTT
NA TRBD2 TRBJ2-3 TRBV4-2 CASSHQQRGDTDTQYF TGTGCCAGCAGCCATCAGCAGCGGGGGGACACAGATACGCAGTATTTT
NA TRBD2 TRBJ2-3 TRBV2 CASSVLAGGFF TGTGCCAGCAGTGTTCTAGCGGGGGGGTTTTTT
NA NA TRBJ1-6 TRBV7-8 CASSPTAGPLHF TGTGCCAGCAGCCCGACCGCGGGACCCCTCCACTTT
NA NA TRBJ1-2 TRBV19 CASSPGHALNQGHGYTF TGTGCCAGTAGTCCGGGACACGCATTAAATCAGGGGCATGGCTACACCTTC
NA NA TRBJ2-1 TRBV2 CASSEGRQAYNEQFF TGTGCCAGCAGTGAGGGCAGACAGGCATACAATGAGCAGTTCTTC
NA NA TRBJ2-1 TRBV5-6 CASSVSGEQFF TGTGCCAGCAGCGTTAGCGGTGAGCAGTTCTTC
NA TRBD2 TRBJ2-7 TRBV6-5 CASAFSGGAYEQYF TGTGCCAGCGCCTTTAGCGGGGGTGCCTACGAGCAGTACTTC
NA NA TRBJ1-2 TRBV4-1 CASSPRANYGYTF TGCGCCAGCAGCCCCCGGGCTAACTATGGCTACACCTTC
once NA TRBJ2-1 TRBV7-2 CASSLAAGSYNEQFF TGTGCCAGCAGTTTAGCGGCGGGGTCCTACAATGAGCAGTTCTTC
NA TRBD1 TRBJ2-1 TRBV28 CASSTDRGSSYNEQFF TGTGCCAGCAGTACCGACAGGGGAAGCTCCTACAATGAGCAGTTCTTC
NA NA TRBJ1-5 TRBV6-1 CASSDQGTNQPQHF TGTGCCAGCAGTGACCAGGGTACCAATCAGCCCCAGCATTTT